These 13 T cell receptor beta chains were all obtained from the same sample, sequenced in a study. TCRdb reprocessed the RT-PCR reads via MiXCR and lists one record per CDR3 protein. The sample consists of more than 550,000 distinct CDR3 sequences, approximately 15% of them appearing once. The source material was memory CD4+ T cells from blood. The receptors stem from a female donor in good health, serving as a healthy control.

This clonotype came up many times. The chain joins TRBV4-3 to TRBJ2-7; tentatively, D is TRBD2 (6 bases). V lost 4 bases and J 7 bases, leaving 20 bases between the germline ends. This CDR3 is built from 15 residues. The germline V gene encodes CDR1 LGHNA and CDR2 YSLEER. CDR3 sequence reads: CASSRRLEGDEEQYF. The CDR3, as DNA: TGCGCCAGCAGCCGCAGACTAGAAGGGGACGAAGAGCAGTACTTC.

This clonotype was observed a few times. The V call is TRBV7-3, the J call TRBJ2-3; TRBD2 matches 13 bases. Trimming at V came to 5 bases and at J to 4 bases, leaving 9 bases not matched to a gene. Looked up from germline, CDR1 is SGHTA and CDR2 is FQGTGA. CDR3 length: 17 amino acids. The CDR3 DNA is TGTGCCAGCAGCAAAACTAGCGGGGGGGCGTTCGCAGATACGCAGTATTTT. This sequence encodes CASSKTSGGAFADTQYF.

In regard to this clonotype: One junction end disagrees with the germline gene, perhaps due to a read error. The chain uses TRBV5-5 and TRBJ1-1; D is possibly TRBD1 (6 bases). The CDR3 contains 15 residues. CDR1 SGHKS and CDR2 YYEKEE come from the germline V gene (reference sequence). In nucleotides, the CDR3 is TGTGCCAGCAACTTGCAAATGGGGGGCGCGGATGAAGCTTTCTTT. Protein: CASNLQMGGADEAFF.

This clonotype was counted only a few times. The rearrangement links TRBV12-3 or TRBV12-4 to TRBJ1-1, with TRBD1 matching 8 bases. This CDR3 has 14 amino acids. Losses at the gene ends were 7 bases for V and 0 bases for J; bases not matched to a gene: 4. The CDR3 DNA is TGTGCCAGCAATGACAGGGGAATGAACACTGAAGCTTTCTTT. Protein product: CASNDRGMNTEAFF.

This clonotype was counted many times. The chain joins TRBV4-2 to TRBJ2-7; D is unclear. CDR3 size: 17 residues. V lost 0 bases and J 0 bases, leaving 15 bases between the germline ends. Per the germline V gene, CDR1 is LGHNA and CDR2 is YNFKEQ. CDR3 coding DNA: TGTGCCAGCAGCCAAGAGCGAATCCTCCAAGGCTCCTACGAGCAGTACTTC. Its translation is CASSQERILQGSYEQYF.

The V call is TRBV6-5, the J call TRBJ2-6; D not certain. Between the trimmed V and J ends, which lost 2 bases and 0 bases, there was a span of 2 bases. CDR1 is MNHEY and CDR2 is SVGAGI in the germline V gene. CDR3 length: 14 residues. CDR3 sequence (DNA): TGTGCCAGCAGTTACCTCTCTGGGGCCAACGTCCTGACTTTC. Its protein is CASSYLSGANVLTF.

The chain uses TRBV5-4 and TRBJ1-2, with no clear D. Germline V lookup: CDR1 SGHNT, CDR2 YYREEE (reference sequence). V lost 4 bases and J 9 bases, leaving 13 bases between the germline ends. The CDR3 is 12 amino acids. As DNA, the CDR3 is TGTGCCAGCAGCCGATCGGACGGGCGCTACACCTTC. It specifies CASSRSDGRYTF.

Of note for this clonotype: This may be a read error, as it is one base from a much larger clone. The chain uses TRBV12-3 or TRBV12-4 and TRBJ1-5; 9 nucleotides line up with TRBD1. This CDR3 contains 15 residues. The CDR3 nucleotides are TGTGCCAGCAGACGACAGGGGGAAGGCAATAAGCCCCAGCATTTT. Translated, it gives CASRRQGEGNKPQHF.

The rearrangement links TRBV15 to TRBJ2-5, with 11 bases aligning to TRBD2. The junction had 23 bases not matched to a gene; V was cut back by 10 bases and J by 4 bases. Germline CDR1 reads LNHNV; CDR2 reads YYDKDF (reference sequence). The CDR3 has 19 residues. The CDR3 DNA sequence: TGTGCCAGGCGCCGGGGTGGGTTCTTCCGACTAGCGGGACCAGAGACCCAGTACTTC. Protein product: CARRRGGFFRLAGPETQYF.

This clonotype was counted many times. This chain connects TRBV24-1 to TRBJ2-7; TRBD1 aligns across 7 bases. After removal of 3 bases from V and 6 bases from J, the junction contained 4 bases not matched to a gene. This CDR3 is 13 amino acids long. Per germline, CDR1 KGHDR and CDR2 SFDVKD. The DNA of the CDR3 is TGTGCCACCAGTGATGGACAGGTGAGCGAGCAGTACTTC. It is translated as CATSDGQVSEQYF.

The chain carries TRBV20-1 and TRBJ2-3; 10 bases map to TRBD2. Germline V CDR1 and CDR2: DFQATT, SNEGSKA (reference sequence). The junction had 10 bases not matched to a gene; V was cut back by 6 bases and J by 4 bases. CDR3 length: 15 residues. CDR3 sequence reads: CSASRQRGGADTQYF. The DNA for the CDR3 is TGCAGTGCCAGCCGCCAGCGGGGGGGCGCAGATACGCAGTATTTT.

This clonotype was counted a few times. CDR3 DNA: TGTGCCAGCACTTGGGGCGGGACGTGGGTCAATGAGCAGTTCTTC. Its protein product is CASTWGGTWVNEQFF. The chain combines TRBV5-4 with TRBJ2-1, with D possibly matching TRBD2 (6 bases). The CDR3 covers 15 residues. Germline CDR1 is SGHNT and CDR2 is YYREEE (reference sequence). V was cut by 6 bases and J by 6 bases, with 19 bases left in between.

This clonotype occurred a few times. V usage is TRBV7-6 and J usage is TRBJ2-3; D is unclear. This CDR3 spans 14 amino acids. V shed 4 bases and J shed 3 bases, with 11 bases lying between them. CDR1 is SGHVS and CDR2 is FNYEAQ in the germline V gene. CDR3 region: CASSSAGWTDTQYF. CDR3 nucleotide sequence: TGTGCCAGCAGCTCCGCCGGTTGGACAGATACGCAGTATTTT.